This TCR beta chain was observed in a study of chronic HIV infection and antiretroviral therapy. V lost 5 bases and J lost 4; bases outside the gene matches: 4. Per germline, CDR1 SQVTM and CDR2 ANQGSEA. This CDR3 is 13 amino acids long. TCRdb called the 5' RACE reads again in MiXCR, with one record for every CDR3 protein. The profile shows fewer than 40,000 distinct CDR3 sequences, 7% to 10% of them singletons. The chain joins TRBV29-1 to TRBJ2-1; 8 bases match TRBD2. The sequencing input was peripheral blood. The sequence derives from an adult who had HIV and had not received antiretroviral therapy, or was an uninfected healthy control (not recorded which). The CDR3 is CSVQAGAYNEQFF. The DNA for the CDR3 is TGCAGCGTTCAAGCGGGAGCGTACAATGAGCAGTTCTTC.